This T cell receptor beta chain was identified in a study of T cell responses to AZD1222 COVID-19 vaccine. Findings and caveats of the study: Spike-wide coverage was observed for vaccine-associated CD4 TCRs, with dominant responses at 160-218 and 743-854. Close to half of all spike-specific TCRs reportedly target regions of the variants that are unmutated. The donor cohort was predominantly white British with a female majority, and clonal diversity may have been underestimated.

In the case of this clone: Its antigen is still unknown.

Sequencing was performed with immunoSEQ multiplex PCR; in TCRdb, only in-frame clones are kept and a portion is missing. This sample has about 130,000 clones, with approximately 88% found just once. The CDR3 runs to 13 residues. Germline CDR1 SGHDN, CDR2 FVKESK. Germline trimming cut 0 bases from V and 12 bases from J; bases unmatched to any gene: 5. The source is an adult in good health. The sample was peripheral blood, taken on day 0 of AZD1222 vaccination. The rearrangement joins TRBV14 to TRBJ2-4; 7 nucleotides line up with TRBD2. The CDR3 is CASSQERRTSQYF. The CDR3 DNA sequence: TGTGCCAGCAGCCAAGAAAGGAGGACTAGTCAGTACTTC.